The 3 T cell receptor beta chains below were found in one sample sequenced in a study of CD8 T cells in Susac syndrome (dated by TCRdb to about 2019). To prepare the library, the immunoSEQ multiplex PCR assay was applied. RNA was extracted using the RNeasy kit, and roughly 0.45 to 1 microgram was reverse transcribed with random hexamers. The public reads were reanalyzed by TCRdb: fastp trimming at Q25, MiXCR alignment, in-frame beta chains only. Each entry merges the rows of one CDR3 protein and shows their most common DNA and genes. The sample contains a few hundred thousand distinct CDR3 sequences, approximately 85% of them found a single time. 0.09% to 0.15% of the sample belongs to the ten largest clones. Sequenced: CD8+ T cells from PBMCs. These receptors were taken from a human donor with multiple sclerosis.

The chain recombines TRBV24-1 with TRBJ2-1; D gene unclear. The germline V gene encodes CDR1 KGHDR and CDR2 SFDVKD. The CDR3 has 15 amino acids. With 4 bases removed from V and 0 bases from J, the gap between germline ends came to 9 bases. This CDR3 reads CATSDAFSSYNEQFF. The CDR3, as DNA: TGTGCCACCAGTGACGCATTCAGCTCCTACAATGAGCAGTTCTTC.

CDR3 nucleotides: TGTGCCAGCAATCCGGGAGGCGAGTATGACAATGAGCAGTTCTTC. Protein product: CASNPGGEYDNEQFF. This rearrangement joins TRBV2 to TRBJ2-1; 7 positions match TRBD2. CDR3 size: 15 residues. J lost 5 bases, V lost 7 bases, and 11 bases had no gene match. The germline gives CDR1 SNHLY, CDR2 FYNNEI.

The J gene is TRBJ2-1, the V gene TRBV20-1; 7 bases fit TRBD2. Unmatched junction bases numbered 12, after V lost 2 bases and J lost 5 bases. The CDR3 is 16 amino acids. Looked up from germline, CDR1 is DFQATT and CDR2 is SNEGSKA (reference sequence). The CDR3 DNA sequence: TGCAGTGCTAGATCCCCCCTGGCGGGACTAAACAATGAGCAGTTCTTC. Its protein product is CSARSPLAGLNNEQFF.